This T cell receptor beta chain appears in the sequencing data of a study of tumor and adjacent non-tumor tissue in lung cancer. Overall study: Patients comprised some eleven adenocarcinoma, a couple of squamous cell carcinoma and 1 small cell lung cancer. Samples averaged about 4.2 million productive TCRbeta reads each. Whole-study results and caveats: In normal lung, the top 100 clones were significantly more dominant than in tumor.

This sample's RNA came from whole unsorted tissue. More than 3 cm separated this lung sample from the edge of the tumor. Between August and November 2014, newly diagnosed, chemotherapy-naive lung cancer patients underwent thoracic surgery in China. The table lists this clonotype with a few counts. What it binds is not known. Lacking the conserved final phenylalanine or tryptophan, this CDR3 likely reflects a read error. Three rounds of nested PCR, following a modified ARM-PCR protocol, produced the TCRbeta library. One entry per CDR3 protein, called by TCRdb with MiXCR from the multiplex PCR reads. The sample shows almost 75,000 distinct CDR3 sequences, roughly 70% of them seen only once. CDR1 and CDR2 (germline): SGHVS, FQNEAQ. The V gene end was trimmed by 8 bases and the J gene end by 1 base; junction bases not matched to a gene: 12. The CDR3 consists of 17 residues.

Sequencing was performed on distant non-tumor lung tissue. The chain joins TRBV7-8 to TRBJ2-3, with 10 bases aligning to TRBD2. The TCR sequence derives from a woman aged 45-59 years with non-small cell lung cancer. The CDR3 DNA sequence: TGTGCCAGCTGCCCCCTAGCGGGAGTCGTCGGCACAGATACGCAGTATTTA. Residues: CASCPLAGVVGTDTQYL.